The count of the clone carrying this TCR beta chain is one. What it binds is unknown. PCR employed 60 Vbeta and 13 Jbeta primers. Libraries were prepared by immunoSEQ multiplex PCR; TCRdb keeps only in-frame clonotypes and omits some of them. The sample has some 250,000 clones, 82% seen once. The CDR3 contains 14 residues. Germline CDR1 is SGHVS and CDR2 is FQNEAQ. Trimming removed 4 bases from V and 2 bases from J, with 12 bases in between. This entry comes from a study of cytomegalovirus exposure and HLA in healthy donors. Study outcomes and limitations: Sequencing likely generated an artifact that appeared as a cluster of highly shared sequence variants. Later analysis associated a missense DCLRE1C variant with TCR beta V- and J-gene trimming.

This chain uses TRBV7-8 with TRBJ2-7; tentatively, D is TRBD2 (5 bases). Sequencing was carried out using PBMCs. The clonotype originates from a woman aged 40 to 49 in good health and CMV-seropositive. CDR3 nucleotide sequence: TGTGCCAGCAGCTCCGACCCGCGGGCCTACGAGCAGTACTTC. It specifies CASSSDPRAYEQYF. The variable domain in full, with the rest retrieved from reference TRBV7-8 and TRBJ2-7, is GAGVSQSPRYKVAKRGQDVALRCDPISGHVSLFWYQQALGQGPEFLTYFQNEAQLDKSGLPSDRFFAERPEGSVSTLKIQRTQQEDSAVYLCASSSDPRAYEQYFGPGTRLTVT.